The 3 T cell receptor beta chains reported below all come from one sample, sequenced in a study of identical twins. In TCRdb, the 5' RACE reads were re-called with MiXCR into one record per CDR3 protein. The sample records fewer than 250,000 distinct CDR3 sequences, 7.5% being singletons. Another study also made use of these data, one on yellow fever vaccine responses in identical twins.

The sequenced sample consisted of CD8+ T cells sorted from blood. The receptors shown here come from a woman under 30 in good health.

This clonotype was recorded many times. The V and J genes are TRBV28 and TRBJ2-7; 10 positions agree with TRBD2. Trimming removed 3 bases from V and 3 bases from J; junction bases left unmatched: 5. CDR1 MDHEN and CDR2 SYDVKM come from the germline V gene. The length of the CDR3 is 15 residues. CDR3: CASSLGRTSGYEQYF. Written as DNA, the CDR3 is TGTGCCAGCAGTTTGGGGCGGACTAGCGGCTACGAGCAGTACTTC.

For this clonotype: A much larger clonotype is one base distant, so this may be a read error. The chain uses TRBV29-1 and TRBJ2-1; a possible D gene is TRBD2 (6 bases). Germline V gives CDR1 SQVTM, CDR2 ANQGSEA. Trimming removed 7 bases at V and 5 bases at J, with 18 bases between. This CDR3 region has 14 residues. The CDR3 protein is CSGGRHGFNNEQFF. CDR3 nucleotides: TGCAGCGGGGGGAGGCATGGATTTAACAATGAGCAGTTCTTC.

The chain joins TRBV27 to TRBJ1-6; D not certain. From germline, CDR1 is MNHEY and CDR2 SMNVEV (reference sequence). V dropped 3 bases and J dropped 6 bases, with 9 bases sitting between them. CDR3 length equals 14 residues. In DNA, the CDR3 is TGTGCCAGCAGTTTCCTCGGAGTTAATTCACCCCTCCACTTT. Residues: CASSFLGVNSPLHF.